The 20 T cell receptor beta chains given below trace back to one sample, sequenced in a study of T cell responses to AZD1222 COVID-19 vaccine. Libraries were prepared by immunoSEQ multiplex PCR; TCRdb keeps only in-frame clonotypes and omits some of them. The data show over 85,000 clones, about 88% seen once. The starting material was peripheral blood, obtained 28 days after the second AZD1222 dose. The receptors originated from an adult who received the AZD1222 COVID-19 vaccine.

The chain recombines TRBV5-4 with TRBJ2-1; D might be TRBD1 or TRBD2, each matching 5 bases. Per germline, CDR1 SGHNT and CDR2 YYREEE (reference sequence). There are 15 residues in the CDR3. V was clipped by 1 base and J by 6 bases, with 14 bases between them. In nucleotides, the CDR3 is TGTGCCAGCAGCTTGAAGGGACCGTTCACCAATGAGCAGTTCTTC. Translating gives CASSLKGPFTNEQFF.

The rearrangement joins TRBV7-8 to TRBJ2-3; the D gene could be TRBD1 or TRBD2 (5 bases each). V lost 6 bases to trimming and J lost 2 bases, with 24 bases between them. The germline gives CDR1 SGHVS, CDR2 FQNEAQ. This CDR3 comprises 18 residues. CDR3 in DNA: TGTGCCAGCAGTACTAGTCCAGAAGAACCCAGGGTCACAGATACGCAGTATTTT. It is translated as CASSTSPEEPRVTDTQYF.

The gene calls are TRBV19 and TRBJ1-1, with D unresolved. CDR3 length: 14 residues. The ends were cut back, 0 bases at V and 1 base at J, with 6 bases in the middle. The germline V gene has CDR1 LNHDA and CDR2 SQIVND (reference sequence). CDR3 sequence: CASSIDNWNTEAFF. The CDR3 bases are TGTGCCAGTAGTATAGATAATTGGAACACTGAAGCTTTCTTT.

This chain uses TRBV4-3 with TRBJ2-7; the D gene could be TRBD1 or TRBD2 (5 bases each). Trimming took 0 bases from V and 6 from J, leaving 15 bases between them. Germline lookup yields CDR1 LGHNA and CDR2 YSLEER. The CDR3 consists of 15 residues. The CDR3 region is CASSQDLKGTSEQYF. CDR3 bases: TGCGCCAGCAGCCAAGATCTTAAGGGGACCAGCGAGCAGTACTTC.

The chain joins TRBV9 to TRBJ1-1; 9 bases are shared with TRBD1. Germline V gene sequence: CDR1 SGDLS, CDR2 YYNGEE. Unmatched junction bases numbered 14, after V lost 2 bases and J lost 6 bases. This CDR3 has 17 amino acids. The CDR3 reads CASSVGSLQGAKSEAFF. The CDR3 DNA is TGTGCCAGCAGCGTTGGATCATTACAGGGGGCAAAGTCTGAAGCTTTCTTT.

The chain joins TRBV27 to TRBJ1-2; D is uncertain. The CDR3 contains 13 residues. Germline CDR1 MNHEY, CDR2 SMNVEV (reference sequence). With 3 bases removed from V and 7 bases from J, the gap between germline ends came to 12 bases. CDR3 loop: CASSFRGSSGYTF. The CDR3 DNA sequence: TGTGCCAGCAGTTTCAGAGGGTCAAGTGGCTACACCTTC.

The chain combines TRBV2 with TRBJ2-2; D possibly corresponds to TRBD2 (6 bases). Germline V gene lookup returns CDR1 SNHLY and CDR2 FYNNEI. V was shortened by 1 base and J by 6 bases, with 6 bases between the two germline ends. The CDR3 is 13 amino acids. In DNA form, the CDR3 reads TGTGCCAGCAGTGAAGGGAGGGCCGGGGAGCTGTTTTTT. Amino acid sequence: CASSEGRAGELFF.

The CDR3 region is CASSLATGRGSPLHF. The CDR3 DNA reads as TGTGCCAGCAGCTTAGCAACAGGGAGAGGTTCACCCCTCCACTTT. This chain links TRBV7-9 with TRBJ1-6; D possibly corresponds to TRBD1 (6 bases). This CDR3 region has 15 residues. Germline CDR1 SEHNR, CDR2 FQNEAQ (reference sequence). Trimming stripped 0 bases from V and 9 bases from J, with 12 bases between.

The chain joins TRBV11-2 to TRBJ1-2; D is undetermined. Trimming removed 1 base at V and 0 bases at J, with 9 bases between. Germline assignment: CDR1 SGHAT and CDR2 FQNNGV. The CDR3 loop spans 15 amino acids. This CDR3 reads CASSLGQGANYGYTF. Written as DNA, the CDR3 is TGTGCCAGCAGCTTAGGTCAAGGAGCTAACTATGGCTACACCTTC. Drawing the rest from reference TRBV11-2 and TRBJ1-2, the complete variable domain is EAGVAQSPRYKIIEKRQSVAFWCNPISGHATLYWYQQILGQGPKLLIQFQNNGVVDDSQLPKDRFSAERLKGVDSTLKIQPAKLEDSAVYLCASSLGQGANYGYTFGSGTRLTVV.

This chain connects TRBV7-6 to TRBJ2-3; D call uncertain. V was clipped by 2 bases and J by 1 base, with 10 bases between them. Germline CDR1 is SGHVS and CDR2 is FNYEAQ. The CDR3 has 15 amino acids. The CDR3 here is CASSLLGGGTDTQYF. The DNA of the CDR3 is TGTGCCAGCAGCTTACTGGGCGGTGGCACAGATACGCAGTATTTT.

The J gene is TRBJ1-1, the V gene TRBV12-3 or TRBV12-4; D is possibly TRBD1 (5 bases). The CDR3 is made up of 13 amino acids. Between the trimmed V and J ends, which lost 5 bases and 4 bases, there was a span of 11 bases. This CDR3 reads CASSQNGGTEAFF. As DNA, the CDR3 is TGTGCCAGCAGTCAAAACGGGGGCACTGAAGCTTTCTTT.

This clone has more than one count but fewer than ten. Within the sample, other DNA sequences also encode this same CDR3. The chain carries TRBV5-1 and TRBJ1-1; D is perhaps TRBD1 (5 bases). This CDR3 has 14 residues. The germline V and J ends were trimmed by 0 bases and 1 base, with 7 bases remaining between them. CDR1 is SGHRS, CDR2 YFSETQ, per germline. The CDR3 DNA is TGCGCCAGCAGCTTGGGAACAGGGAACACTGAAGCTTTCTTT. Translated: CASSLGTGNTEAFF.

This rearrangement joins TRBV15 to TRBJ1-2; possible D gene TRBD1, 5 bases. The germline gives CDR1 LNHNV, CDR2 YYDKDF (reference sequence). Deletions cut 5 bases from V and 0 bases from J, with 19 bases between. CDR3 length: 17 amino acids. The CDR3 nucleotides are TGTGCCACCAGCGGAACCTACCGGGACCAATCTAACTATGGCTACACCTTC. This translates into CATSGTYRDQSNYGYTF.

The chain couples TRBV6-5 to TRBJ1-4; 10 positions match TRBD1. The germline gives CDR1 MNHEY, CDR2 SVGAGI. With 6 bases clipped from V and 7 bases from J, the junction kept 5 bases outside the gene matches. The CDR3 sequence is 14 residues long. CDR3 loop: CASSTTGGVEKLFF. The DNA of the CDR3 is TGTGCCAGCAGCACGACAGGGGGCGTTGAAAAACTGTTTTTT.

The chain has TRBV7-9 and TRBJ1-1, with D hard to call. The CDR3 runs to 12 residues. Deletions cut 1 base from V and 9 bases from J, with 9 bases between. Germline lookup yields CDR1 SEHNR and CDR2 FQNEAQ (reference sequence). The DNA of the CDR3 is TGTGCCAGCAGCTTAGAGGGCCTCAAAGCTTTCTTT. This gives the protein CASSLEGLKAFF.

The chain is built from TRBV27 and TRBJ1-1; D might be TRBD1 (6 bases). The CDR3 has 16 residues. With 5 bases removed from V and 1 base from J, the gap between germline ends came to 17 bases. Per germline, CDR1 MNHEY and CDR2 SMNVEV (reference sequence). Here the CDR3 DNA reads TGTGCCAGCAGTGTAAGGGGGGTGGGAGAGAACACTGAAGCTTTCTTT. This sequence encodes CASSVRGVGENTEAFF.

The J gene is TRBJ2-1, the V gene TRBV9; 9 bases align to TRBD1. Germline values: CDR1 SGDLS, CDR2 YYNGEE. This CDR3 region has 14 residues. Losses at the gene ends were 2 bases for V and 9 bases for J; bases not matched to a gene: 6. The CDR3 spells CASSVGQGPGEQFF. CDR3 nucleotides: TGTGCCAGCAGCGTGGGACAGGGTCCGGGTGAGCAGTTCTTC.

The rearrangement links TRBV5-4 to TRBJ1-6; TRBD1 agrees at 7 bases. The germline gives CDR1 SGHNT, CDR2 YYREEE (reference sequence). After removal of 6 bases from V and 4 bases from J, the junction contained 4 bases not matched to a gene. The CDR3 has 14 residues. CDR3 sequence reads: CASTGDSYNSPLHF. The CDR3 DNA reads as TGTGCCAGCACCGGGGACAGTTATAATTCACCCCTCCACTTT.

The V and J genes are TRBV4-1 and TRBJ2-7; 8 nucleotides align to TRBD1. CDR3 length: 16 residues. Germline V CDR1 and CDR2: MGHRA, YSYEKL. The junction had 6 bases not matched to a gene; V was cut back by 1 base and J by 1 base. The CDR3 sequence is CASSQGSDRGSYEQYF. The CDR3 DNA follows: TGCGCCAGCAGCCAAGGATCCGACAGGGGTTCCTACGAGCAGTACTTC.

The V and J genes are TRBV19 and TRBJ2-5, with D maybe TRBD2 (6 bases). From germline, CDR1 is LNHDA and CDR2 SQIVND (reference sequence). The CDR3 sequence is 12 residues long. Trimming stripped 6 bases from V and 5 bases from J, with 10 bases between. Written as DNA, the CDR3 is TGTGCCAGTAGGCAGAGCGGGGAGACCCAGTACTTC. Translated, it gives CASRQSGETQYF.